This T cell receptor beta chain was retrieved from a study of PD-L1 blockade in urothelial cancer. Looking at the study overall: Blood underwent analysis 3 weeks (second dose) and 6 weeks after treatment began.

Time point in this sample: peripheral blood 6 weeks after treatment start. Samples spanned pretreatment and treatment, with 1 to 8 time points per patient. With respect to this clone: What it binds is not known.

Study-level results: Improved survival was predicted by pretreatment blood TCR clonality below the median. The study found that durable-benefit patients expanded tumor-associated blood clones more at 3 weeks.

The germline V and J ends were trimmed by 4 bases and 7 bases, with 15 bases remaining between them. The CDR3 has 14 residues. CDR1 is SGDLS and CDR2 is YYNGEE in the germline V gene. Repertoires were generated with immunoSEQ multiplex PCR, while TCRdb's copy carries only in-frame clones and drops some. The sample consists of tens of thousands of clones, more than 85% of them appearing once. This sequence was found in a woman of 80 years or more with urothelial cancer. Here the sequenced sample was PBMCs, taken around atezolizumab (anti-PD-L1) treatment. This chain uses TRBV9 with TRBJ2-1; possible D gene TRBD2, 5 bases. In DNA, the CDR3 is TGTGCCAGCAGCCCCCGAGAGGGCTTGAATGAGCAGTTCTTC. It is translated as CASSPREGLNEQFF.